This TCR beta chain was recorded in a study of blood T cell repertoires in COVID-19. Looking at the study overall: Material from acute and convalescent COVID-19 was sourced from the United States, Italy and Spain. T cells, B-cell-depleted T cells, or PBMCs supplied cDNA or gDNA.

V dropped 4 bases and J dropped 1; count of bases not matched to a gene: 8. Germline V gives CDR1 LGHNA, CDR2 YSLEER. The CDR3 totals 16 residues. Methods used by the authors: From reference gene primer amplification, estimates of nucleated cell counts were derived. Libraries were prepared by immunoSEQ multiplex PCR; TCRdb keeps only in-frame clonotypes and omits some of them. V and J calls and clone size are as listed in that table; D and trimming were resolved from the DNA. This table has about 200,000 clones, roughly 90% appearing once. This clonotype was sampled from a man aged 18 to 35 with active or convalescent COVID-19. Sequenced input: peripheral blood. The chain uses TRBV4-3 and TRBJ1-1; TRBD1 matches at 8 bases. The CDR3 DNA is TGCGCCAGCAGCCCAGGACAGGGAGGGGGGAACACTGAAGCTTTCTTT. Residues: CASSPGQGGGNTEAFF.